These 9 T cell receptor beta chains originate from one sample sequenced in a study of human T cells and chemical hapten exposure. TCRdb passed the RACE reads through MiXCR, listing each CDR3 protein once. This sample has around 340,000 distinct CDR3 sequences, with roughly 6.9% found just once. Documented time point: patch test 1, 2 weeks after DPC sensitization. Treatment denoted: therapeutic diphenylcyclopropenone sensitization with weekly scalp DPC. The sample here was whole blood, taken in connection with sensitization to the hapten diphenylcyclopropenone (DPC). The receptors derive from a woman aged 18-29 years with alopecia areata. Some clones in this sample may be carry-over from other donors' samples.

This clonotype was seen repeatedly, ten times or more. The chain employs TRBV4-3 and TRBJ2-1; D is uncertain. CDR1 and CDR2 from the germline V gene are LGHNA and YSLEER. Trimming removed 0 bases at V and 0 bases at J, with 6 bases between. The CDR3 contains 15 residues. The CDR3 spells CASSQESFSYNEQFF. The CDR3 DNA reads TGCGCCAGCAGCCAAGAGTCGTTCTCCTACAATGAGCAGTTCTTC.

The chain joins TRBV5-4 to TRBJ1-2; 8 positions match TRBD1. The germline V gene has CDR1 SGHNT and CDR2 YYREEE (reference sequence). The CDR3 spans 15 residues. After removal of 4 bases from V and 4 bases from J, the junction contained 9 bases not matched to a gene. The CDR3 reads CASSLSGQGLYGYTF. The CDR3 DNA sequence: TGTGCCAGCAGCCTATCAGGACAGGGACTCTATGGCTACACCTTC.

This clonotype was found a few times. This chain joins TRBV7-9 and TRBJ1-4; D is unclear. The germline V gene has CDR1 SEHNR and CDR2 FQNEAQ (reference sequence). Trimming took 5 bases from V and 6 from J, leaving 13 bases between them. CDR3 length equals 14 residues. CDR3 region: CASSPNQADEKLFF. CDR3 DNA sequence: TGTGCCAGCAGCCCAAACCAGGCGGATGAAAAACTGTTTTTT.

The table lists this clonotype with many counts. This sequence joins TRBV20-1 and TRBJ2-4; no clear D. CDR3 length equals 11 residues. Trimming took off 4 bases at V and 6 bases at J, with 7 bases between the two ends. The germline gives CDR1 DFQATT, CDR2 SNEGSKA (reference sequence). The CDR3, as DNA: TGCAGTGCTATTGACGGAAACATTCAGTACTTC. It specifies CSAIDGNIQYF.

This clonotype came up many times. The rearrangement links TRBV7-2 to TRBJ1-5; 7 nucleotides agree with TRBD1. CDR3 length: 16 amino acids. After removal of 1 base from V and 4 bases from J, the junction contained 7 bases not matched to a gene. Germline CDR1 is SGHTA and CDR2 is FQGNSA. In DNA form, the CDR3 reads TGTGCCAGCAGCTTAGTAGGGGGCTTAGGTAATCAGCCCCAGCATTTT. Translated, it gives CASSLVGGLGNQPQHF. Variable domain in full (rest from reference TRBV7-2 and TRBJ1-5): GAGVSQSPSNKVTEKGKDVELRCDPISGHTALYWYRQSLGQGLEFLIYFQGNSAPDKSGLPSDRFSAERTGGSVSTLTIQRTQQEDSAVYLCASSLVGGLGNQPQHFGDGTRLSIL.

CDR3 region: CASSQALPGGLAGIYNEQFF. The CDR3 DNA reads TGTGCCAGCAGCCAAGCTCTCCCAGGTGGGCTAGCGGGGATTTACAATGAGCAGTTCTTC. This sequence joins TRBV4-2 and TRBJ2-1; the match to TRBD2 covers 9 bases. This CDR3 has 20 residues. Trimming took 1 base from V and 4 from J; bases not matched to a gene: 17. From germline, CDR1 is LGHNA and CDR2 YNFKEQ.

This rearrangement joins TRBV12-3 or TRBV12-4 to TRBJ2-3, with D possibly matching TRBD2 (7 bases). There are 16 residues in the CDR3. Between the trimmed V and J ends, which lost 7 bases and 1 base, there was a span of 18 bases. The CDR3 region has the DNA TGTGCCAGCACCCCTTACCGGGGGGCTGGCACAGATACGCAGTATTTT. As protein: CASTPYRGAGTDTQYF.

Concerning this clonotype itself: One junction end disagrees with the germline gene, perhaps due to a read error. V is TRBV6-2 or TRBV6-3 and J is TRBJ1-2, with 7 positions matching TRBD1. The length of the CDR3 is 14 residues. The germline gives CDR1 MNHEY, CDR2 SVGEGT. DNA for the CDR3: TGTGCCAGCTCCGACTACGACAGGGCGCGTGGCTTCACCTTC. The encoded protein is CASSDYDRARGFTF.

This clonotype was picked up many times. The chain links TRBV28 to TRBJ1-1; D unresolved. Trimming removed 2 bases at V and 1 base at J, with 11 bases between. Germline values: CDR1 MDHEN, CDR2 SYDVKM. CDR3 length equals 15 residues. The CDR3 here is CASSLTGEGNTEAFF. Written as DNA, the CDR3 is TGTGCCAGCAGTTTAACGGGCGAGGGGAACACTGAAGCTTTCTTT. Based on the CDR3 plus reference TRBV28 and TRBJ1-1, the full variable domain is DVKVTQSSRYLVKRTGEKVFLECVQDMDHENMFWYRQDPGLGLRLIYFSYDVKMKEKGDIPEGYSVSREKKERFSLILESASTNQTSMYLCASSLTGEGNTEAFFGQGTRLTVV.